This TCR beta chain was sequenced in a study of control samples from healthy donors and cancer patients. Measured with immunoSEQ multiplex PCR; TCRdb has only the in-frame clones, and not every one. This sample carries roughly 130,000 clones, about 93% of them seen once, and the ten largest clones take about 2.6%. CDR1 is SGHDN, CDR2 FVKESK, per germline. The CDR3 has 16 residues. V lost 4 bases to trimming and J lost 4 bases, with 19 bases between them. Source material: blood. V gene TRBV14 combines with J gene TRBJ1-2; D may be TRBD1 (6 bases). The TCR originated in a man younger than 35 in good health. DNA for the CDR3: TGTGCCAGCAGCCCTCTCGCGCAGGGGCCGTCCTATGGCTACACCTTC. Translating gives CASSPLAQGPSYGYTF.